These 5 T cell receptor beta chains came from one sample sequenced in a study of human T cells and chemical hapten exposure. TCRdb reprocessed the RACE reads via MiXCR and lists one record per CDR3 protein. The sample lists more than 75,000 distinct CDR3 sequences; about 9.6% were seen once. Time point in this sample: patch test 2, 6 weeks after DPC sensitization. This sample's treatment: therapeutic diphenylcyclopropenone sensitization with weekly scalp DPC. Sample: whole blood, taken in connection with sensitization to the hapten diphenylcyclopropenone (DPC). All receptors come from a woman aged 40 to 49 with alopecia areata. Some clones in this sample may be carry-over from other donors' samples.

In this sample, this clonotype turned up a few times. The CDR3 DNA sequence: TGCGCCAGCAGCCAACAAGGACTAGAAGCTAGCAATGAGCAGTTCTTC. Its translation: CASSQQGLEASNEQFF. The chain recombines TRBV4-3 with TRBJ2-1, with TRBD2 matching over 7 bases. The CDR3 has 16 residues. V gave up 2 bases and J gave up 6 bases; unmatched junction bases: 10. The germline CDR1 and CDR2 sequences are LGHNA and YSLEER.

There are many counts of this clonotype. The chain employs TRBV18 and TRBJ2-3; the match to TRBD1 covers 10 bases. The CDR3 runs to 18 residues. The junction had 12 bases not matched to a gene; V was cut back by 2 bases and J by 4 bases. Germline V gene sequence: CDR1 KGHSH, CDR2 LQKENI. CDR3 nucleotide sequence: TGTGCCAGCTCACCATACAACCCCGGGACAGGGGTCGCAGATACGCAGTATTTT. It encodes CASSPYNPGTGVADTQYF.

Many counts were recorded for this clonotype. The CDR3 is CASSGDRDQETQYF. CDR3 DNA: TGCGCCAGCAGCGGGGACAGGGACCAAGAGACCCAGTACTTC. The gene calls are TRBV5-1 and TRBJ2-5; 9 positions match TRBD1. The germline V gene has CDR1 SGHRS and CDR2 YFSETQ. V shed 4 bases, J shed 0 bases, and the junction held 1 base outside the gene matches. The CDR3 loop spans 14 amino acids. Full variable domain (rest looked up from reference TRBV5-1 and TRBJ2-5): KAGVTQTPRYLIKTRGQQVTLSCSPISGHRSVSWYQQTPGQGLQFLFEYFSETQRNKGNFPGRFSGRQFSNSRSEMNVSTLELGDSALYLCASSGDRDQETQYFGPGTRLLVL.

Ten or more counts support this clonotype. The gene calls are TRBV7-9 and TRBJ2-7, with TRBD1 matching over 11 bases. Trimming at V came to 5 bases and at J to 2 bases, leaving 23 bases not matched to a gene. The germline CDR1 and CDR2 sequences are SEHNR and FQNEAQ (reference sequence). The CDR3 is made up of 21 amino acids. The CDR3 sequence is CASSPSSQTGTGGFVTYEQYF. Here the CDR3 DNA reads TGTGCCAGCAGCCCTAGTTCACAAACCGGGACAGGGGGTTTTGTTACCTACGAGCAGTACTTC.

This clonotype has more than one count but fewer than ten. V gene TRBV4-3 combines with J gene TRBJ2-3; 11 bases align to TRBD1. CDR1 is LGHNA, CDR2 YSLEER, per germline. V lost 0 bases to trimming and J lost 3 bases; unmatched junction nucleotides: 8. The CDR3 is 18 residues long. The CDR3 sequence: CASSQETSGTGGTDTQYF. Written as DNA, the CDR3 is TGCGCCAGCAGCCAAGAAACAAGCGGGACAGGGGGAACAGATACGCAGTATTTT.